Each of the 10 T cell receptor beta chains below was sequenced from the same sample in a study of shared clonotypes between healthy human individuals. Sequencing used immunoSEQ multiplex PCR; TCRdb keeps in-frame clones, though not all of them. The sample contains some 2 million clones, around 96% of which appear only once. Naive-designated CD8 cells lacked CD45RO, were positively enriched for CCR7, and omitted terminally differentiated effector memory CD45RA+ cells. Sequenced input: naive CD8+ T cells sorted from blood. These receptors all come from a man aged 18 to 29 in good health.

This rearrangement joins TRBV30 to TRBJ1-1, with a weak D call TRBD1 (5 bases). From germline, CDR1 is GTSNPN and CDR2 SVGIG (reference sequence). Trimming removed 2 bases from V and 3 bases from J, with 13 bases in between. The CDR3 is made up of 14 amino acids. The CDR3, as DNA: TGTGCCTGGAGTCCTATCGGGGGGTACACTGAAGCTTTCTTT. As protein: CAWSPIGGYTEAFF. The full variable domain, in which reference TRBV30 and TRBJ1-1 provide the parts outside the CDR3, is SQTIHQWPATLVQPVGSPLSLECTVEGTSNPNLYWYRQAAGRGLQLLFYSVGIGQISSEVPQNLSASRPQDRQFILSSKKLLLSDSGFYLCAWSPIGGYTEAFFGQGTRLTVV.

As for this clone: The same CDR3 arises from other DNA sequences in this sample as well. The chain combines TRBV27 with TRBJ1-4; 7 nucleotides align to TRBD1. V was clipped by 2 bases and J by 7 bases; unmatched bases: 4. Germline CDR1 reads MNHEY; CDR2 reads SMNVEV (reference sequence). This CDR3 region has 14 residues. The CDR3 DNA follows: TGTGCCAGCAGTTTAAACAGGGGAGGTGAAAAACTGTTTTTT. Translated: CASSLNRGGEKLFF.

The chain links TRBV7-8 to TRBJ1-5; 10 nucleotides align to TRBD1. The CDR3 totals 19 residues. The V gene's germline CDR1 is SGHVS and CDR2 FQNEAQ. J was trimmed by 4 bases and V by 0 bases; bases with no gene match: 12. This chain's CDR3 is CASSLALGQGLGGNQPQHF. The CDR3 DNA reads as TGTGCCAGCAGCTTAGCGCTGGGACAGGGGCTCGGGGGAAATCAGCCCCAGCATTTT.

The chain is built from TRBV7-8 and TRBJ2-7, with D perhaps given as TRBD1 or TRBD2 (5 bases each). With 2 bases removed from V and 3 bases from J, the gap between germline ends came to 11 bases. The CDR3 has 14 amino acids. Germline assignment: CDR1 SGHVS and CDR2 FQNEAQ. The CDR3 DNA reads TGTGCCAGCAGCTTATCTTCGGGGCTCTACGAGCAGTACTTC. It codes for CASSLSSGLYEQYF. Looking up the rest from reference TRBV7-8 and TRBJ2-7 gives the full variable domain: GAGVSQSPRYKVAKRGQDVALRCDPISGHVSLFWYQQALGQGPEFLTYFQNEAQLDKSGLPSDRFFAERPEGSVSTLKIQRTQQEDSAVYLCASSLSSGLYEQYFGPGTRLTVT.

This clone occurred once. The rearrangement joins TRBV7-9 to TRBJ2-1, with D tentatively TRBD2 (5 bases). Germline values: CDR1 SEHNR, CDR2 FQNEAQ (reference sequence). The ends were cut back, 5 bases at V and 8 bases at J, with 22 bases in the middle. The CDR3 spans 16 residues. CDR3 nucleotide sequence: TGTGCCAGCAGCCACCCATGGAAGGATTCGGGGTATGAGCAGTTCTTC. Amino acid sequence: CASSHPWKDSGYEQFF.

The V call is TRBV4-2, the J call TRBJ1-4; no clear D. Germline V CDR1 and CDR2: LGHNA, YNFKEQ. With 4 bases removed from V and 4 bases from J, the gap between germline ends came to 16 bases. The CDR3 extends over 16 amino acids. In DNA form, the CDR3 reads TGTGCCAGCAGCCCCCATCTCCGGGGAAGTAATGAAAAACTGTTTTTT. This sequence encodes CASSPHLRGSNEKLFF.

The chain couples TRBV7-9 to TRBJ2-7, with D tentatively TRBD1 (6 bases). V gave up 6 bases and J gave up 5 bases, with 17 bases separating them. The V gene's germline CDR1 is SEHNR and CDR2 FQNEAQ (reference sequence). CDR3 length: 14 residues. The CDR3 nucleotides are TGTGCCAGCAGTTCCGATGTACACAGGGACGAGCAGTACTTC. Its translation: CASSSDVHRDEQYF.

V is TRBV15 and J is TRBJ2-1; 12 bases fit TRBD2. Germline values: CDR1 LNHNV, CDR2 YYDKDF (reference sequence). The CDR3 runs to 14 residues. Trimming cost V 4 bases and J 12 bases; bases outside gene matches: 7. This CDR3 reads CATSTGLAGKSQFF. The CDR3 DNA reads TGTGCCACCAGCACCGGACTAGCGGGGAAATCGCAGTTCTTC.

J is TRBJ2-4 and V is TRBV27; 12 nucleotides line up with TRBD2. This CDR3 is 15 amino acids long. Losses at the gene ends were 5 bases for V and 5 bases for J; bases not matched to a gene: 4. Germline V gene lookup returns CDR1 MNHEY and CDR2 SMNVEV (reference sequence). The CDR3 bases are TGTGCCAGCAGTCCCGGGACTAGCGGGCAAAACATTCAGTACTTC. Translated: CASSPGTSGQNIQYF.

About this clone itself: The sample carries other DNA sequences with the same CDR3. This chain joins TRBV9 and TRBJ2-7; D is possibly TRBD2 (5 bases). The ends were cut back, 2 bases at V and 0 bases at J, with 12 bases in the middle. Per germline, CDR1 SGDLS and CDR2 YYNGEE. The CDR3 runs to 15 residues. The DNA for the CDR3 is TGTGCCAGCAGCGTCGGACTTTCCCCCTCCTACGAGCAGTACTTC. Translated, it gives CASSVGLSPSYEQYF.